This T cell receptor (beta chain) was profiled in a study of T cell clones after liver transplantation (dated by TCRdb to the late 2010s). General notes on the study: ITN030ST, the source of the samples, was a randomized trial that attempted immunosuppression withdrawal within 2 years of liver transplantation. After a pre-transplant mixed lymphocyte reaction, TCRbeta sequencing was used to pinpoint donor-reactive T cell clones, which were subsequently tracked in post-transplant blood. Third party-reactive TCRbeta sequences were also identified from pre-transplant MLRs to serve as an antigen-independent comparator for donor-reactive sequences. Of the eight recipients, a few were HCV-positive, while the remaining recipients had been transplanted for non-autoimmune, non-viral indications. Subjects received no induction therapy and standard immunosuppression until randomization at 12-24 months post-transplant. Tolerance meant complete immunosuppression withdrawal for at least one year without liver enzymes rising beyond twice the upper limit of normal. Blood samples were collected pre-transplant, pre-randomization before withdrawal, and post-randomization after either complete withdrawal or failed withdrawal. A cohort of 8 liver transplant recipients was studied, of whom 3 were classified as tolerant and 5 as non-tolerant.

V sheds 1 base and J sheds 8 bases, leaving 11 bases between their ends. From the cysteine through the phenylalanine, the CDR3 covers 12 amino acids. The entry retains the CDR3 DNA only, 36 bases that are in frame from base 1. The CDR1 and CDR2 encoded by the germline V gene are SQVTM and ANQGSEA. Unstimulated PBMCs, after thawing, were stained for CD3, CD4 and CD8 and then FACS-sorted into CD3+CD4+ and CD3+CD8+ populations. All 8 studied subjects were randomized to immunosuppression withdrawal. The Qiagen DNeasy Blood and Tissue Kit was used to isolate genomic DNA. General findings and caveats noted by the study authors: Conclusions were preliminary, limited by small, heterogeneous patient numbers and non-standardized post-transplant time points. Donor-reactive sequences decreased more than third party-reactive sequences, which suggests partial antigen-specific deletion that was not related to withdrawal success. Once repertoire turnover was taken into account, donor-reactive detection showed a significant reduction for CD4 in 7 of 8 subjects and for CD8 in 8 of 8. Low numbers of available donor cells limited the measurable donor-reactive repertoire in two subjects. Without allograft tissue specimens, donor-reactive T cells may have migrated into the graft rather than being deleted. A significant post-transplant decrease in circulating donor-reactive CD4 TCRbeta sequences was observed in most of the 8 subjects, irrespective of tolerance or HCV status.

High-throughput TCRbeta CDR3 sequencing of frozen genomic DNA was performed by immunoSEQ, including PCR amplification, mapping, bias correction and internal controls. The original methods were these. Only productive rearrangements were retained, and each unique TCRbeta sequence was defined by its CDR3 nucleotide sequence together with its V and J gene. A sequence counted as donor-reactive only if the sequence showed at least 5-fold expansion in CFSE-low cells compared with unstimulated pre-transplant cells and had a frequency of at least 0.01%. Minimum frequency thresholds were set for each subject based on the unstimulated sample with the lowest template count, ensuring at least 90% detection power. Jensen-Shannon divergence between the top 1000 TCRbeta sequences after and before transplant was used to measure repertoire turnover. Two-sided Fisher's exact tests were used to test for changes in the detection of donor-reactive sequences. Drawn from immuneACCESS, this table holds only the in-frame rearrangements with V and J called that TCRdb kept. Clones are partly lost; checked studies trace under half to an unresolved V gene and leave the rest unexplained. V and J calls and clone size follow that table, whereas D and trimming were derived from the DNA. The table for this sample lists tens of thousands of clones; over 85% of them were counted only once. The top ten clones comprise 25% to 30% of the sample.

As to this clone: Its binding antigen is unknown. No base qualities exist here, and no much larger clone lies one base off it.

The sample here was CD8+ T cells from blood, taken 12 months after liver transplant. The V and J genes are TRBV29-1 and TRBJ1-2; the D gene identity is not certain. This TCR came from a human patient who received a liver transplant. Once a transplant has taken place, some T cells may be donor derived. The DNA is TGCAGCGTTGAAGGTGAAGGGAGAGGCTACACCTTC. This yields the protein CSVEGEGRGYTF.